This is a list of T cell receptor beta chains from one sample in a study of Graves' ophthalmopathy and Graves' hyperthyroidism. TCRdb analysed the multiplex PCR reads with MiXCR anew, one entry per CDR3 protein. The table lists 650,000 to 900,000 distinct CDR3 sequences, 35% to 50% of them singletons. Sequencing was carried out using peripheral blood. The receptors were gathered from an adult man with Graves' ophthalmopathy. Each CDR3 is given with its conserved first and last residue. The D gene is left open where the match is weak. Clone size is stated in some rows and not others, as once, few, many or a class when expanded.

abundance | j_gene | d_gene | v_gene | CDR3aa | CDR3nt
few | TRBJ1-5 | - | TRBV2 | CASSSGFFQPQHF | TGTGCCAGCAGTTCGGGGTTTTTTCAGCCCCAGCATTTT
few | TRBJ2-3 | - | TRBV7-9 | CASSFRKGTDTQYF | TGTGCCAGCAGCTTTCGGAAAGGCACAGATACGCAGTATTTT
- | TRBJ1-1 | TRBD1 | TRBV20-1 | CSARDRGLGTEAFF | TGCAGTGCTAGAGACAGGGGGCTGGGCACTGAAGCTTTCTTT
- | TRBJ2-7 | TRBD1 | TRBV15 | CATSSKGQGWYEQYF | TGTGCCACCAGCAGTAAGGGACAGGGTTGGTACGAGCAGTACTTC
- | TRBJ1-6 | - | TRBV29-1 | CSVARGVNSPLHF | TGCAGCGTTGCCCGGGGGGTTAATTCACCCCTCCACTTT
- | TRBJ2-5 | - | TRBV7-8 | CASSLETEETQYF | TGTGCCAGCAGCTTAGAAACGGAAGAGACCCAGTACTTC
- | TRBJ2-7 | - | TRBV19 | CASSPTPPNEQYF | TGTGCCAGCAGTCCGACCCCTCCAAACGAGCAGTACTTC
many | TRBJ1-2 | TRBD1 | TRBV7-6 | CASSLEGASNYGYTF | TGTGCCAGCAGCTTAGAGGGGGCGTCTAACTATGGCTACACCTTC
many | TRBJ2-5 | - | TRBV19 | CASSVSGGMETQYF | TGTGCCAGTAGCGTATCAGGAGGGATGGAGACCCAGTACTTC
- | TRBJ2-5 | TRBD1 | TRBV28 | CASSSGQRRETQYF | TGTGCCAGCAGTTCGGGACAGCGCAGGGAGACCCAGTACTTC
few | TRBJ2-7 | TRBD1 | TRBV20-1 | CSASGTGNTEQYF | TGCAGTGCTTCCGGGACAGGGAATACCGAGCAGTACTTC
- | TRBJ1-2 | TRBD1 | TRBV19 | CASSFHRDRDRGGYTF | TGTGCCAGTAGTTTCCACCGGGACAGGGATCGTGGTGGCTACACCTTC
- | TRBJ1-5 | - | TRBV20-1 | CSAKTDSNQPQHF | TGCAGTGCTAAGACAGATAGCAATCAGCCCCAGCATTTT
- | TRBJ2-7 | TRBD2 | TRBV20-1 | CSARRDYSYEQYF | TGCAGTGCTAGAAGGGACTATTCGTACGAGCAGTACTTC
few | TRBJ1-1 | - | TRBV6-6 | CASSIREPEAFF | TGTGCCAGCAGCATCAGGGAGCCTGAAGCTTTCTTT
- | TRBJ1-6 | TRBD1 | TRBV7-2 | CASSLGGQGWNSPLHF | TGTGCCAGCAGCTTAGGTGGACAGGGTTGGAACTCACCCCTCCACTTT
many | TRBJ1-5 | - | TRBV7-9 | CASSRVDRPQHF | TGTGCCAGCAGCCGGGTCGATCGGCCCCAGCATTTT
- | TRBJ2-2 | TRBD2 | TRBV9 | CASAGLAGGRTGELFF | TGTGCCAGCGCGGGACTAGCGGGAGGTCGGACCGGGGAGCTGTTTTTT
- | TRBJ2-5 | - | TRBV7-3 | CASSRDRQGQPQYF | TGTGCCAGCAGCCGAGACCGTCAGGGGCAGCCCCAGTACTTC
few | TRBJ2-7 | - | TRBV25-1 | CASSWRGVRGEQYF | TGTGCCAGCAGCTGGAGAGGGGTGAGGGGCGAGCAGTACTTC
- | TRBJ1-2 | - | TRBV2 | CASSYRPGTSDYGYTF | TGTGCCAGCAGTTACCGTCCCGGGACATCCGACTATGGCTACACCTTC
many | TRBJ2-5 | TRBD2 | TRBV20-1 | CSARLRLAGVTQYF | TGCAGTGCTAGATTGAGACTAGCGGGAGTGACCCAGTACTTC
few | TRBJ1-4 | - | TRBV9 | CASSVGGWDSEKLFF | TGTGCCAGCAGCGTAGGAGGTTGGGATTCCGAAAAACTGTTTTTT
many | TRBJ2-7 | TRBD1 | TRBV29-1 | CSVTGTGRQGEQYF | TGCAGCGTTACCGGGACAGGGAGGCAAGGCGAGCAGTACTTC
many | TRBJ1-5 | TRBD1 | TRBV29-1 | CSVRDSLNQPQHF | TGCAGCGTCCGGGACAGCCTGAATCAGCCCCAGCATTTT
few | TRBJ1-3 | - | TRBV7-9 | CASSSEAWGLRNTIYF | TGTGCCAGCAGCTCCGAGGCGTGGGGCTTAAGAAACACCATATATTTT
many | TRBJ1-1 | - | TRBV7-9 | CASSWGGANTEAFF | TGTGCCAGCAGCTGGGGGGGAGCCAACACTGAAGCTTTCTTT
few | TRBJ2-7 | - | TRBV20-1 | CSARDSAAYEQYF | TGCAGTGCTAGAGATTCAGCAGCCTACGAGCAGTACTTC
- | TRBJ2-7 | TRBD1 | TRBV7-2 | CASSSDRASYEQYF | TGTGCCAGCAGCAGCGACAGGGCCTCCTACGAGCAGTACTTC
few | TRBJ1-1 | TRBD1 | TRBV7-9 | CASSLEGQAEAFF | TGTGCCAGCAGCTTGGAGGGACAGGCTGAAGCTTTCTTT
many | TRBJ2-7 | - | TRBV10-3 | CAISASNTGYEQYF | TGTGCCATCAGTGCGTCCAACACCGGCTACGAGCAGTACTTC
- | TRBJ2-2 | TRBD1 | TRBV2 | CASRTDRGRVGELFF | TGTGCCAGCAGGACGGACAGGGGGCGCGTCGGGGAGCTGTTTTTT
few | TRBJ1-2 | - | TRBV20-1 | CSARNDGAPAYGYTF | TGCAGTGCTAGAAACGATGGGGCGCCTGCCTATGGCTACACCTTC
- | TRBJ2-7 | TRBD1 | TRBV7-3 | CASSLGQGAKEQYF | TGTGCCAGCAGCTTAGGACAGGGGGCGAAGGAGCAGTACTTC
- | TRBJ2-7 | - | TRBV7-9 | CASSHPLGGHEQYF | TGCGCCAGCAGCCACCCCTTAGGGGGTCACGAGCAGTACTTC
- | TRBJ1-2 | - | TRBV7-8 | CASSLAGRASGYTF | TGTGCCAGCAGCTTAGCGGGCAGGGCCTCCGGCTACACCTTC
- | TRBJ1-2 | - | TRBV5-8 | CASRDSENYGYTF | TGTGCCAGCAGGGACAGCGAAAACTATGGCTACACCTTC
- | TRBJ1-5 | TRBD1 | TRBV20-1 | CSYRDRDPHQPQHF | TGCAGTTACCGGGACAGAGACCCCCATCAGCCCCAGCATTTT
once | TRBJ2-1 | TRBD2 | TRBV7-8 | CASSLGVAGGYNEQFF | TGTGCCAGCAGCTTAGGTGTAGCGGGGGGGTACAATGAGCAGTTCTTC
many | TRBJ1-2 | - | TRBV9 | CASSVGREQGGYTF | TGTGCCAGCAGCGTAGGCAGAGAGCAAGGTGGCTACACCTTC
many | TRBJ1-2 | TRBD1 | TRBV2 | CASSSQTGGPYGYTF | TGTGCCAGCAGTTCGCAGACAGGGGGTCCCTATGGCTACACCTTC
many | TRBJ1-5 | TRBD1 | TRBV29-1 | CSVQDRGIGQPQHF | TGCAGCGTCCAGGACAGGGGGATCGGTCAGCCCCAGCATTTT
few | TRBJ1-6 | TRBD1 | TRBV12-3/TRBV12-4 | CASRPKGQGSYNSPLHF | TGTGCCAGCAGACCCAAAGGACAGGGGTCCTATAATTCACCCCTCCACTTT
- | TRBJ1-5 | - | TRBV24-1 | CATSLGPGDQPQHF | TGTGCCACCAGCTTGGGTCCAGGGGATCAGCCCCAGCATTTT
many | TRBJ2-7 | TRBD2 | TRBV7-9 | CASSPTSGRARAYEQYF | TGTGCCAGCAGCCCGACTAGCGGGAGGGCCAGGGCCTACGAGCAGTACTTC
- | TRBJ2-2 | - | TRBV20-1 | CSARDGVTSSSGELFF | TGCAGTGCTAGAGATGGTGTCACTTCTAGCTCTGGGGAGCTGTTTTTT
- | TRBJ2-5 | TRBD2 | TRBV7-9 | CASSLVSGGKGQETQYF | TGTGCCAGCAGCTTAGTGTCGGGAGGGAAAGGCCAAGAGACCCAGTACTTC
- | TRBJ1-5 | - | TRBV12-3/TRBV12-4 | CASSSRFNSGVVQPQHF | TGTGCCAGCAGTTCCCGTTTTAATAGCGGGGTAGTTCAGCCCCAGCATTTT
- | TRBJ1-2 | TRBD1 | TRBV5-5 | CASSRGPGQNNYGYTF | TGTGCCAGCAGCAGGGGGCCGGGACAGAATAACTATGGCTACACCTTC
- | TRBJ2-7 | - | TRBV12-3/TRBV12-4 | CASSRGLASSYEQYF | TGTGCCAGCAGTCGCGGACTGGCGAGCTCCTACGAGCAGTACTTC
- | TRBJ1-4 | - | TRBV12-3/TRBV12-4 | CASRGQLFATNEKLFF | TGTGCCAGCAGAGGACAGCTGTTTGCAACTAATGAAAAACTGTTTTTT
many | TRBJ2-6 | - | TRBV7-9 | CASSLVETVLTF | TGTGCCAGCAGCTTAGTGGAAACAGTTCTGACTTTC
many | TRBJ2-5 | TRBD1 | TRBV20-1 | CSAGDRGAPKETQYF | TGCAGTGCCGGTGACAGGGGGGCACCCAAGGAGACCCAGTACTTC
- | TRBJ2-7 | - | TRBV27 | CASTAKTYEQYF | TGTGCCTCGACAGCGAAGACCTACGAGCAGTACTTC
many | TRBJ2-7 | - | TRBV29-1 | CSVDGVNSYEQYF | TGCAGCGTTGATGGGGTAAACTCCTACGAGCAGTACTTC
once | TRBJ2-5 | - | TRBV10-2 | CASSESETQYF | TGCGCCAGCAGTGAGTCAGAGACCCAGTACTTC
- | TRBJ2-7 | TRBD1 | TRBV2 | CASRYSGTEFYEQYF | TGTGCCAGCCGTTACTCCGGGACAGAATTCTACGAGCAGTACTTC